What follows are 3 T cell receptor beta chains derived from one specimen sequenced in a study of CD8 T cells in Susac syndrome. Random hexamers were used to reverse transcribe roughly 0.45 to 1 ug of RNA. TCRdb recomputed calls from the immunoSEQ multiplex PCR reads with MiXCR, one row per CDR3 protein. This table holds under 150,000 distinct CDR3 sequences, about 94% found once. The material sequenced was CD4+ T cells from PBMCs. Receptors originate from a human donor with multiple sclerosis.

The V and J genes are TRBV5-4 and TRBJ2-5; D possibly corresponds to TRBD1 (5 bases). The CDR3 covers 15 residues. CDR1 and CDR2 (germline): SGHNT, YYREEE (reference sequence). V lost 1 base and J 5 bases, leaving 15 bases between the germline ends. CDR3 sequence: CASSLMAQGAETQYF. The DNA for the CDR3 is TGTGCCAGCAGCTTGATGGCCCAGGGCGCGGAGACCCAGTACTTC.

V is TRBV20-1 and J is TRBJ1-5, with 8 bases lining up with TRBD1. The trim removed 3 bases at V and 5 bases at J, leaving 3 bases unmatched. This CDR3 is built from 13 residues. The V gene's germline CDR1 is DFQATT and CDR2 SNEGSKA (reference sequence). This CDR3 reads CSASDRGDQPQHF. CDR3 nucleotide sequence: TGCAGTGCTAGTGACAGGGGTGATCAGCCCCAGCATTTT.

The chain joins TRBV7-9 to TRBJ2-1; TRBD2 agrees at 11 bases. This CDR3 contains 17 residues. The germline V gene has CDR1 SEHNR and CDR2 FQNEAQ (reference sequence). V lost 2 bases to trimming and J lost 1 base; unmatched junction nucleotides: 4. This CDR3 is CASSLTSGRGSYNEQFF. In nucleotides, the CDR3 is TGTGCCAGCAGCTTAACTAGCGGGAGAGGGTCCTACAATGAGCAGTTCTTC.